In this sample, the clone carrying this TCR beta chain turned up once. Its antigen is as yet unknown. This record belongs to a study of PD-1 blockade in classical Hodgkin lymphoma. Study findings and constraints: Newly diagnosed patients and complete responders had comparable diversity at baseline. The repertoire differences lack a defined cause, possibly disease activity or prior therapy.

Here immunoSEQ multiplex PCR was the method, and the copy in TCRdb shows in-frame clones only, minus some. The sample has more than 85,000 clones, more than 70% seen once. Time point noted: cycle 4 day 1 (C4D1), after 6 weeks of nivolumab. Exposure to brentuximab vedotin varied, and each patient had relapsed following autologous stem cell transplantation. The TCR comes from a human donor with classical Hodgkin lymphoma. The material was peripheral blood mononuclear cells (PBMCs), obtained before the fourth cycle of nivolumab.

The CDR3: CASRNRDRLFGELFF. The CDR3 region has the DNA TGTGCCAGCAGAAACCGGGACAGACTTTTCGGGGAGCTGTTTTTT. This chain connects TRBV6-5 to TRBJ2-2; 7 nucleotides align to TRBD1. V dropped 6 bases and J dropped 7; count of bases not matched to a gene: 11. CDR3 length: 15 residues. The germline V gene encodes CDR1 MNHEY and CDR2 SVGAGI.